The rows below give T cell receptor beta chains drawn from one sample of a study of CD8+ T cells in alopecia areata. Assay used: immunoSEQ multiplex PCR; TCRdb lists only in-frame clones, some missing. The sample carries about 64,000 clones, about 40% recorded once. The sequenced sample consisted of NKG2D-low CD8+ T cells sorted from blood. These receptors were collected from a human donor with alopecia areata. CDR3s include the opening cysteine and the closing phenylalanine or tryptophan. The order of the fields is V gene, J gene, clone size, D gene, CDR3 protein, CDR3 DNA. D genes are given only for firm matches. Clone size appears in some rows only: once, few, many, or a class for an expanded clone.

>TRBV5-4|TRBJ1-1|NA|NA
CASSFKDEAFF
TGTGCCAGCAGCTTCAAGGATGAAGCTTTCTTT
>TRBV6-4|TRBJ2-3|NA|TRBD1
CASILQGATDTQYF
TGTGCCAGCATTCTACAGGGGGCAACAGATACGCAGTATTTT
>TRBV7-8|TRBJ2-7|few|NA
CASSLYGDSSYEQYF
TGTGCCAGCAGCTTATACGGGGATAGCTCCTACGAGCAGTACTTC
>TRBV7-9|TRBJ2-7|NA|TRBD1
CASRQGQGIEEQYF
TGTGCCAGCAGGCAGGGACAGGGGATTGAGGAGCAGTACTTC
>TRBV7-9|TRBJ2-7|few|NA
CASSHDRLGYEQYF
TGTGCCAGCAGCCACGACAGGTTGGGCTACGAGCAGTACTTC
>TRBV28|TRBJ2-4|NA|TRBD2
CASSFRRELKNIQYF
TGTGCCAGCAGTTTCAGGCGGGAGCTCAAAAACATTCAGTACTTC
>TRBV25-1|TRBJ2-7|NA|NA
CASSEYLVRGMHEQYF
TGTGCCAGCAGTGAATACCTCGTGAGGGGGATGCACGAGCAGTACTTC
>TRBV9|TRBJ2-7|NA|NA
CASSVGSSSYEQYF
TGTGCCAGCAGCGTGGGGTCGAGCTCCTACGAGCAGTACTTC
>TRBV19|TRBJ2-7|NA|NA
CASSIFRGAYEQYF
TGTGCCAGTAGTATTTTCAGGGGAGCCTACGAGCAGTACTTC
>TRBV7-9|TRBJ2-3|NA|TRBD2
CASSPRGATADTQYF
TGTGCCAGCAGCCCGCGGGGGGCTACCGCAGATACGCAGTATTTT
>TRBV28|TRBJ2-1|NA|TRBD2
CASSLPVAGSYNEQFF
TGTGCCAGCAGTCTTCCCGTAGCGGGGTCCTACAATGAGCAGTTCTTC
>TRBV29-1|TRBJ2-1|few|NA
CSVEARYNEQFF
TGCAGCGTTGAAGCCCGGTACAATGAGCAGTTCTTC
>TRBV29-1|TRBJ1-1|few|NA
CSVEYRANTEAFF
TGCAGCGTTGAGTACAGGGCGAACACTGAAGCTTTCTTT
>TRBV29-1|TRBJ2-1|NA|NA
CSVYASAYNEQFF
TGCAGCGTTTACGCTAGCGCTTACAATGAGCAGTTCTTC
>TRBV25-1|TRBJ2-7|NA|NA
CATRLGEQYF
TGTGCCACCCGGTTAGGGGAGCAGTACTTC
>TRBV19|TRBJ1-1|NA|NA
CASTWQGLNTEAFF
TGTGCCAGTACCTGGCAGGGGTTGAACACTGAAGCTTTCTTT